Listed below are T cell receptor beta chains from one sample, sequenced in a study of shared clonotypes between healthy human individuals. Method: immunoSEQ multiplex PCR; TCRdb's copy keeps in-frame clones and lacks some. Here the sample spans 200,000 to 250,000 clones, approximately 65% being singletons. Source material: memory CD4+ T cells sorted from blood. Receptors originate from a man aged 30-40 years in good health. Both conserved end residues are part of each CDR3. D genes are given only for firm matches. Some rows mark clone size as missing; the rest say once, few, many or name a class of expanded clone.

D gene	V gene	J gene	clone size	CDR3 protein	CDR3 DNA
NA	TRBV5-1	TRBJ2-1	NA	CASSLGQRSSYNEQFF	TGCGCCAGCAGCTTGGGTCAGCGCTCCTCCTACAATGAGCAGTTCTTC
TRBD2	TRBV28	TRBJ2-5	NA	CASSFLTSGMQETQYF	TGTGCCAGCAGTTTCTTGACTAGCGGAATGCAAGAGACCCAGTACTTC
NA	TRBV15	TRBJ2-7	NA	CATSRGEAYEQYF	TGTGCCACCAGCAGAGGGGAAGCGTACGAGCAGTACTTC
NA	TRBV18	TRBJ2-7	NA	CASSPGAGGVSYEQYF	TGTGCCAGCTCACCGGGCGCAGGGGGGGTGTCCTACGAGCAGTACTTC
TRBD1	TRBV10-3	TRBJ2-3	NA	CAISDDRVGSVTSTDTQYF	TGTGCCATCAGTGATGACAGGGTCGGAAGCGTCACTAGCACAGATACGCAGTATTTT
NA	TRBV9	TRBJ2-5	NA	CASSVDPQGAQYF	TGTGCCAGCAGCGTAGACCCCCAAGGGGCCCAGTACTTC
NA	TRBV5-1	TRBJ2-1	NA	CASSPGQWGEQFF	TGCGCCAGCAGCCCGGGGCAATGGGGTGAGCAGTTCTTC
NA	TRBV6-1	TRBJ1-5	NA	CASSINRAQQPQHF	TGTGCCAGCAGTATAAACAGGGCACAGCAGCCCCAGCATTTT
TRBD1	TRBV28	TRBJ1-2	NA	CASSLGSVGGRGYTF	TGTGCCAGCAGTTTAGGCTCGGTAGGGGGCAGGGGCTACACCTTC
TRBD1	TRBV19	TRBJ1-2	NA	CASSKLGGQGHYGYTF	TGTGCCAGTAGCAAACTCGGCGGACAGGGGCACTATGGCTACACCTTC
NA	TRBV10-1	TRBJ2-4	NA	CASSDGTLAKNIQYF	TGCGCCAGCAGTGACGGGACGCTAGCCAAAAACATTCAGTACTTC
NA	TRBV2	TRBJ1-5	NA	CASSPQPRQPQHF	TGTGCCAGCAGTCCGCAGCCACGGCAGCCCCAGCATTTT
NA	TRBV5-6	TRBJ1-4	once	CASSLPEEKLFF	TGTGCCAGCAGCTTACCTGAAGAAAAACTGTTTTTT
NA	TRBV2	TRBJ2-3	NA	CASVTERGRKDTQYF	TGTGCCAGCGTGACGGAGAGGGGCCGAAAAGATACGCAGTATTTT
NA	TRBV2	TRBJ1-4	NA	CASREYRATNEKLFF	TGTGCCAGCAGGGAATACAGGGCAACTAATGAAAAACTGTTTTTT
TRBD2	TRBV5-8	TRBJ2-5	NA	CASSYRLAETQYF	TGTGCCAGCAGCTACCGACTAGCGGAGACCCAGTACTTC
TRBD1	TRBV6-5	TRBJ1-2	once	CASKEGAQYGYTF	TGTGCCAGCAAGGAGGGGGCCCAATATGGCTACACCTTC
NA	TRBV18	TRBJ2-3	few	CASSPTYRDDTQYF	TGTGCCAGCTCACCAACTTACAGGGACGACACGCAGTATTTT
TRBD2	TRBV2	TRBJ2-1	NA	CASSVTLAVSNEQFF	TGTGCCAGCAGTGTAACACTAGCGGTTAGCAATGAGCAGTTCTTC
TRBD2	TRBV5-1	TRBJ2-3	NA	CASSLRTEGLAGGTDTQYF	TGCGCCAGCAGCCTACGAACCGAGGGACTAGCGGGAGGCACAGATACGCAGTATTTT
NA	TRBV19	TRBJ2-3	NA	CASRPRGDTQYF	TGTGCCAGTAGACCTAGAGGGGATACGCAGTATTTT
TRBD1	TRBV19	TRBJ2-1	NA	CASSSTGTSYNEQFF	TGTGCCAGTAGTTCGACAGGGACCTCCTACAATGAGCAGTTCTTC
TRBD2	TRBV11-2	TRBJ2-3	NA	CASSSVAGGSLRDTQYF	TGTGCCAGCAGCTCCGTAGCGGGAGGAAGTCTCAGAGATACGCAGTATTTT
NA	TRBV5-1	TRBJ2-4	NA	CASSPKTSLVGAKNIQYF	TGCGCCAGCAGCCCAAAAACGAGCCTAGTCGGAGCCAAAAACATTCAGTACTTC
NA	TRBV7-2	TRBJ2-6	few	CASSRDHSGANVLTF	TGTGCCAGCAGCAGGGACCACTCTGGGGCCAACGTCCTGACTTTC
NA	TRBV6-1	TRBJ2-7	few	CASSGGGEQYF	TGTGCCAGCAGTGGCGGAGGCGAGCAGTACTTC
NA	TRBV4-3	TRBJ1-1	NA	CASSQDSDSGAFF	TGCGCCAGCAGCCAAGATTCGGACAGTGGTGCTTTCTTT
NA	TRBV29-1	TRBJ2-7	NA	CSVDMGYEQYF	TGCAGCGTTGATATGGGTTACGAGCAGTACTTC
TRBD1	TRBV5-1	TRBJ1-1	few	CASSGGQPNTEAFF	TGCGCCAGCAGCGGGGGACAGCCGAACACTGAAGCTTTCTTT
NA	TRBV7-2	TRBJ2-5	once	CASSSGAGVGQETQYF	TGTGCCAGCAGCTCGGGGGCAGGAGTAGGCCAAGAGACCCAGTACTTC
TRBD2	TRBV7-9	TRBJ2-1	NA	CASSFRTSRLYNEQFF	TGTGCCAGCAGCTTTCGGACTAGCAGGCTATACAATGAGCAGTTCTTC
NA	TRBV11-2	TRBJ2-7	NA	CASSLDGARGKQYF	TGTGCCAGCAGCTTAGATGGGGCTAGAGGCAAGCAGTACTTC
NA	TRBV6-4	TRBJ2-7	NA	CAGEGSANYEQYF	TGTGCCGGGGAAGGGAGCGCAAATTACGAGCAGTACTTC
NA	TRBV19	TRBJ2-3	few	CASSIGGTGDTQYF	TGTGCCAGTAGTATAGGGGGTACGGGAGATACGCAGTATTTT
NA	TRBV6-1	TRBJ2-2	NA	CASSPLEQHTGELFF	TGTGCCAGCAGTCCCCTGGAACAGCACACCGGGGAGCTGTTTTTT
NA	TRBV11-2	TRBJ2-5	NA	CASSPQTSPEETQYF	TGTGCCAGCAGCCCCCAAACGTCCCCTGAAGAGACCCAGTACTTC
TRBD2	TRBV7-9	TRBJ2-7	NA	CASGNYEQYF	TGTGCAAGCGGGAACTACGAGCAGTACTTC
NA	TRBV21-1	TRBJ2-7	NA	CASSREREAPFEQYF	TGTGCCAGCAGCAGGGAGCGGGAGGCCCCCTTCGAGCAGTACTTC
TRBD1	TRBV5-4	TRBJ1-5	NA	CASSFGAGGEQPQHF	TGTGCCAGCAGCTTCGGTGCAGGGGGCGAGCAGCCCCAGCATTTT
NA	TRBV5-4	TRBJ2-2	NA	CASSLVRWGTTNTGELFF	TGTGCCAGCAGCTTGGTTAGATGGGGCACGACGAACACCGGGGAGCTGTTTTTT
NA	TRBV30	TRBJ1-5	NA	CAWSEPLTERINQPQHF	TGTGCCTGGAGTGAACCCCTAACCGAACGGATTAATCAGCCCCAGCATTTT
NA	TRBV7-2	TRBJ2-1	NA	CASSFQGRYNEQFF	TGTGCCAGCAGCTTTCAGGGGAGATACAATGAGCAGTTCTTC
NA	TRBV29-1	TRBJ2-7	NA	CSVRSSYEQYF	TGCAGCGTTCGGAGCTCCTACGAGCAGTACTTC
TRBD1	TRBV25-1	TRBJ1-2	NA	CASSEQDRGGYTF	TGTGCCAGCAGTGAACAGGACAGGGGAGGCTACACCTTC
TRBD1	TRBV6-5	TRBJ2-3	NA	CASSYEQGAPDTQYF	TGTGCCAGCAGTTACGAGCAGGGGGCCCCAGATACGCAGTATTTT
NA	TRBV5-1	TRBJ1-1	NA	CASSLLNANTEAFF	TGCGCCAGCAGCTTGCTTAACGCGAACACTGAAGCTTTCTTT
NA	TRBV5-1	TRBJ1-1	NA	CASSLLGGDTEAFF	TGCGCCAGCAGCTTGCTGGGGGGCGACACTGAAGCTTTCTTT
TRBD1	TRBV14	TRBJ2-7	NA	CASSRARGRGEQYF	TGTGCCAGCAGCCGGGCCAGGGGGCGTGGAGAGCAGTACTTC
TRBD2	TRBV27	TRBJ2-3	NA	CASSPTWLADTDTQYF	TGTGCCAGCAGCCCCACATGGCTAGCGGACACAGATACGCAGTATTTT
NA	TRBV4-1	TRBJ2-7	few	CASSQAEDFYEQYF	TGCGCCAGCAGCCAAGCGGAGGACTTCTACGAGCAGTACTTC
TRBD2	TRBV5-1	TRBJ2-7	NA	CASSPGLANYEQYF	TGCGCCAGCAGCCCGGGACTAGCGAATTACGAGCAGTACTTC
NA	TRBV10-3	TRBJ2-7	NA	CAISESNQARPYEQYF	TGTGCCATCAGTGAGTCGAATCAGGCCAGGCCCTACGAGCAGTACTTC
NA	TRBV2	TRBJ2-1	NA	CASSIRNRGTNNEQFF	TGTGCCAGCAGCATAAGAAATAGGGGGACGAACAATGAGCAGTTCTTC
TRBD1	TRBV30	TRBJ1-3	NA	CAWSGTGTGNTIYF	TGTGCCTGGAGTGGGACAGGGACTGGAAACACCATATATTTT
NA	TRBV18	TRBJ1-1	NA	CASSPPMGPEAFF	TGTGCCAGCTCACCACCGATGGGACCAGAAGCTTTCTTT